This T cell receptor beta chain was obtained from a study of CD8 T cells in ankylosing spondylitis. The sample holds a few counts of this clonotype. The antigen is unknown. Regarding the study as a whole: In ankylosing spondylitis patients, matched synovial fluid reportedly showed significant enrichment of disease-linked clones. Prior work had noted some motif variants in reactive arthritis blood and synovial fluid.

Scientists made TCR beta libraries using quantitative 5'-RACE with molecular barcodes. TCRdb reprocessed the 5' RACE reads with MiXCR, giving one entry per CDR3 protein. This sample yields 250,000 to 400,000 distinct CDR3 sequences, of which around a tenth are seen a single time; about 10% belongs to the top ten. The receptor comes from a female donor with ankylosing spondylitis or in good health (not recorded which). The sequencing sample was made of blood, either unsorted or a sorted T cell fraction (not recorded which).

The CDR3 DNA reads as TGTGCCACCAGCAGAGACCAAGGGACAGACGAGACCCAGTACTTC. Residues: CATSRDQGTDETQYF. The rearrangement links TRBV15 to TRBJ2-5, with 7 bases aligning to TRBD1. Trimming took 0 bases from V and 5 from J; bases not matched to a gene: 6. The CDR3 covers 15 residues. The V gene's germline CDR1 is LNHNV and CDR2 YYDKDF (reference sequence).